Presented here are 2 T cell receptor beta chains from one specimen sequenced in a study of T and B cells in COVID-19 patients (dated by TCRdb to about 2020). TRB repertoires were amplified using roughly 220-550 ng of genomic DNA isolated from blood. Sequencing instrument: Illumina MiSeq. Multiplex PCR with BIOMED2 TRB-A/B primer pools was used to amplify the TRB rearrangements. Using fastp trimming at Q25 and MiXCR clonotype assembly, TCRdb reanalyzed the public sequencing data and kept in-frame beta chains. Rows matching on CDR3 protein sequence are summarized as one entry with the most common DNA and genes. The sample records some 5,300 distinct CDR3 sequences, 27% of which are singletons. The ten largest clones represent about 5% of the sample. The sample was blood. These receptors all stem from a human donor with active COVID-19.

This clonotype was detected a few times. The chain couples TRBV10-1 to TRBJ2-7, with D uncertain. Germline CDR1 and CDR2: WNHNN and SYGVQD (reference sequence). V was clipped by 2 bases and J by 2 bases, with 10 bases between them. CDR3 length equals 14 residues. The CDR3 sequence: CASSERSLPYEQYF. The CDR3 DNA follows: TGCGCCAGCAGTGAGCGTAGTTTGCCCTACGAGCAGTACTTC.

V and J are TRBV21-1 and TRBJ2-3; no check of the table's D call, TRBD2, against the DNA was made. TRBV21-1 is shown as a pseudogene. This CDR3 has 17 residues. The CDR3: CANQTGSSLLRTDTQYF. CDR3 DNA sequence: TGTGCCAACCAAACAGGGTCCTCTCTACTCCGCACAGATACGCAGTATTTT.